This T cell receptor (beta chain) derives from a study of PD-1 blockade in classical Hodgkin lymphoma. Across the study: Nivolumab was administered to patients intravenously at 3 mg/kg every 2 weeks.

Each of the patients experienced relapse following autologous stem cell transplantation, and their brentuximab vedotin exposure differed. The data were produced by immunoSEQ multiplex PCR, yet TCRdb's version contains in-frame clones alone and is incomplete. The repertoire has approximately 34,000 clones, over 65% of them found once; the top ten carry 15% to 20%. V was pared by 0 bases and J by 2 bases, with 14 bases of the junction left unmatched. The CDR3 contains 20 residues. CDR1 and CDR2 (germline): SGHRS, YFSETQ. The sequence derives from a human donor with classical Hodgkin lymphoma. This specimen consisted of peripheral blood mononuclear cells (PBMCs), obtained before the second cycle of nivolumab. The chain carries TRBV5-1 and TRBJ2-5; 12 bases align to TRBD2. The CDR3: CASSLEFGTSGRWIQETQYF. The DNA of the CDR3 is TGCGCCAGCAGCTTGGAGTTCGGAACTAGCGGGAGGTGGATTCAAGAGACCCAGTACTTC.